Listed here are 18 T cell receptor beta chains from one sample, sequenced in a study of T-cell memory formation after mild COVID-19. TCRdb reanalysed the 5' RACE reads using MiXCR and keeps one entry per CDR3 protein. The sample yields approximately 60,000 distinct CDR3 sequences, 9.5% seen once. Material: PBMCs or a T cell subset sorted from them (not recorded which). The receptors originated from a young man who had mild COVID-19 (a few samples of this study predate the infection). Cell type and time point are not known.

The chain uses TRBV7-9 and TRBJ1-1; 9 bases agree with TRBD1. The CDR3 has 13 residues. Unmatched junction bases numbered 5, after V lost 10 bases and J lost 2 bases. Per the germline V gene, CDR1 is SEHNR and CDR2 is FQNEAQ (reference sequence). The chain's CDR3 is CAILDRGNTEAFF. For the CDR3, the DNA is TGTGCCATCCTGGACAGGGGTAACACTGAAGCTTTCTTT.

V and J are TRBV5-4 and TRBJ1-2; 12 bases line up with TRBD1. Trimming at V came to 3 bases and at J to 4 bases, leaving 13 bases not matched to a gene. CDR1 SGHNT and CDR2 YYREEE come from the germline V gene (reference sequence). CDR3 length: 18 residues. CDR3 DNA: TGTGCCAGCAGCTCCTCCGGGACAGGGGGCGAGAGGATCTATGGCTACACCTTC. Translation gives CASSSSGTGGERIYGYTF.

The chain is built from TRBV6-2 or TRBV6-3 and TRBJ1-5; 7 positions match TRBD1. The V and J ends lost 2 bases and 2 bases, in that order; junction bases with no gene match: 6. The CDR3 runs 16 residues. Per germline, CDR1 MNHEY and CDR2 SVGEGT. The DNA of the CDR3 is TGTGCCAGCAGTTACGGGACAGACTACGGCAATCAGCCCCAGCATTTT. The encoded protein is CASSYGTDYGNQPQHF.

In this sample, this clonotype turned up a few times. The chain's CDR3 is CSASPGFFGQYF. The CDR3 bases are TGCAGTGCTTCACCGGGCTTTTTCGGGCAGTACTTC. This chain links TRBV20-1 with TRBJ2-7; D remains unclear. The V end lost 5 bases, the J end lost 9 bases, and 17 bases lay between the germline ends. This CDR3 has 12 amino acids. The germline gives CDR1 DFQATT, CDR2 SNEGSKA (reference sequence).

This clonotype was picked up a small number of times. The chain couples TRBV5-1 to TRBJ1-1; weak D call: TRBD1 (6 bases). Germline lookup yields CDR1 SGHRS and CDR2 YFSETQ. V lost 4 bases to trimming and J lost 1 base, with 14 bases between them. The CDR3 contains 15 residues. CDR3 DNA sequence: TGCGCCAGCAGCCTAGCGGGACACCAGAACACTGAAGCTTTCTTT. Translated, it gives CASSLAGHQNTEAFF.

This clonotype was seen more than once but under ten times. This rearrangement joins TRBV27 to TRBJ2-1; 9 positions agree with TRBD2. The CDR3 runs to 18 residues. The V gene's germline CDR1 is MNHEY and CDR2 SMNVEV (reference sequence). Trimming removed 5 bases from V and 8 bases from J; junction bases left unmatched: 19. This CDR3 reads CASSTPTVAGDPLDEQFF. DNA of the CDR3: TGTGCCAGCAGTACCCCAACGGTAGCGGGGGACCCACTGGATGAGCAGTTCTTC.

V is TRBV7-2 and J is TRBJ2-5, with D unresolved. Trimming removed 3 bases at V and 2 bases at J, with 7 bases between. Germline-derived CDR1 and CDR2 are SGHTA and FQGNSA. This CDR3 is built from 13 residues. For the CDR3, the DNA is TGTGCCAGCAGCTTTCCGGTACAAGAGACCCAGTACTTC. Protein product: CASSFPVQETQYF. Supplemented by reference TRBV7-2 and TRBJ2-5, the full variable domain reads GAGVSQSPSNKVTEKGKDVELRCDPISGHTALYWYRQSLGQGLEFLIYFQGNSAPDKSGLPSDRFSAERTGGSVSTLTIQRTQQEDSAVYLCASSFPVQETQYFGPGTRLLVL.

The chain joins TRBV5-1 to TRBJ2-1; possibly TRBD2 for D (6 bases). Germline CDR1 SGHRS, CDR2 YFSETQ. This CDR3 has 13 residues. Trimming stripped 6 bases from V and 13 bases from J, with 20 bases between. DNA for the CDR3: TGCGCCAGCAAGGGACTGAACGAGATGATACAGTTCTTC. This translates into CASKGLNEMIQFF.

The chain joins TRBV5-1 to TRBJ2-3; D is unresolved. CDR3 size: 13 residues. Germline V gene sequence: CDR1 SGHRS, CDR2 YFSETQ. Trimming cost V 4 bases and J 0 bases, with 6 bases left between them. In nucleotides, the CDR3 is TGCGCCAGCAGCGGACCGAGCACAGATACGCAGTATTTT. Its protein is CASSGPSTDTQYF. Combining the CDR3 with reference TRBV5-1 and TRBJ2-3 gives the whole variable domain KAGVTQTPRYLIKTRGQQVTLSCSPISGHRSVSWYQQTPGQGLQFLFEYFSETQRNKGNFPGRFSGRQFSNSRSEMNVSTLELGDSALYLCASSGPSTDTQYFGPGTRLTVL.

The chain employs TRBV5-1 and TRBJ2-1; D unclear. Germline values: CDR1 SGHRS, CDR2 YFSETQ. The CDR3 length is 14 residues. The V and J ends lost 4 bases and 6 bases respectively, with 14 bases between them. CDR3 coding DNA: TGCGCCAGCAGCCTGATGGACGGGCGCAATGAGCAGTTCTTC. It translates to CASSLMDGRNEQFF.

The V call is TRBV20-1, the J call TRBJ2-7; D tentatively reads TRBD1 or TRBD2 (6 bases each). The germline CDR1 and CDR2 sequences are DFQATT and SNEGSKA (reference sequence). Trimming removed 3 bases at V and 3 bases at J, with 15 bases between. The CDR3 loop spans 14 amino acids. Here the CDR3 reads CSARWGAPLYEQYF. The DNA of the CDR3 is TGCAGTGCTAGGTGGGGGGCTCCTCTCTACGAGCAGTACTTC.

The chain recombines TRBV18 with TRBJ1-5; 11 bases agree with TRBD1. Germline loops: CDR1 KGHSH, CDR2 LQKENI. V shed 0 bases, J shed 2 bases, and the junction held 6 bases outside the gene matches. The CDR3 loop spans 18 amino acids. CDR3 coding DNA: TGTGCCAGCTCACCACCCAATCCGGGACAGGGGGGCAATCAGCCCCAGCATTTT. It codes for CASSPPNPGQGGNQPQHF.

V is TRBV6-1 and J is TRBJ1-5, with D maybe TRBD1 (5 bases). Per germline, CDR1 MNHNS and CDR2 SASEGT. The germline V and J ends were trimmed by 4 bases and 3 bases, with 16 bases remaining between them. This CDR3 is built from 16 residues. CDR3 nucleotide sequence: TGTGCCAGCAGTGTTAGGGGACCCTACGACAATCAGCCCCAGCATTTT. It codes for CASSVRGPYDNQPQHF.

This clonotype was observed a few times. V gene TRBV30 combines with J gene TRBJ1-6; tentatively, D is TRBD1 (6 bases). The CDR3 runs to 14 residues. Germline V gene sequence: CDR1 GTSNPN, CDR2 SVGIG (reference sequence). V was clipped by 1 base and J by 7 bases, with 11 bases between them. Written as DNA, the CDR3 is TGTGCCTGGAGTGAGCCAGGGGCCAATTCACCCCTCCACTTT. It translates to CAWSEPGANSPLHF.

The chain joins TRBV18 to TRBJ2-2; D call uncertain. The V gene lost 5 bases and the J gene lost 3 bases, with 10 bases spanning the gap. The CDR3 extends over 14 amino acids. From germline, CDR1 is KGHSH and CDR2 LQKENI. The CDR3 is CASSSQTDTGELFF. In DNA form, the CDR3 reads TGTGCCAGCTCATCTCAAACAGACACCGGGGAGCTGTTTTTT.

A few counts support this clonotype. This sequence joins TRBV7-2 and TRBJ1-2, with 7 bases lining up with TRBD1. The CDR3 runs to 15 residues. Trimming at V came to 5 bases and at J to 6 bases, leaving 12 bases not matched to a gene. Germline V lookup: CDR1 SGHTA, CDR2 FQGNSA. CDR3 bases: TGTGCCAGCAGCGCCCGGGAGGGGGCGCGGGATGGCTACACCTTC. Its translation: CASSAREGARDGYTF.

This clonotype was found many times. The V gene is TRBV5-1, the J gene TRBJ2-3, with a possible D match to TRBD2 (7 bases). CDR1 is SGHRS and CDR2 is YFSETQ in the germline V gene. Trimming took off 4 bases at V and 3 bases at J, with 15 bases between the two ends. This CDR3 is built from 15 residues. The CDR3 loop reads CASSRRGGPTDTQYF. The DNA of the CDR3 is TGCGCCAGCAGCCGGAGGGGGGGCCCGACAGATACGCAGTATTTT. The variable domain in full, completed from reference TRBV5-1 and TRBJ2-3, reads KAGVTQTPRYLIKTRGQQVTLSCSPISGHRSVSWYQQTPGQGLQFLFEYFSETQRNKGNFPGRFSGRQFSNSRSEMNVSTLELGDSALYLCASSRRGGPTDTQYFGPGTRLTVL.

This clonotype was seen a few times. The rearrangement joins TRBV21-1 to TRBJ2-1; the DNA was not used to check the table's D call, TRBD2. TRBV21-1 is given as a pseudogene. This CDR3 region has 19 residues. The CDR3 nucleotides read TGTGCCGACCTAGGTGAGGAACTAGCGGGTTTTAGCTCCTACAATGAGCAGTTCTTC. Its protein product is CADLGEELAGFSSYNEQFF.